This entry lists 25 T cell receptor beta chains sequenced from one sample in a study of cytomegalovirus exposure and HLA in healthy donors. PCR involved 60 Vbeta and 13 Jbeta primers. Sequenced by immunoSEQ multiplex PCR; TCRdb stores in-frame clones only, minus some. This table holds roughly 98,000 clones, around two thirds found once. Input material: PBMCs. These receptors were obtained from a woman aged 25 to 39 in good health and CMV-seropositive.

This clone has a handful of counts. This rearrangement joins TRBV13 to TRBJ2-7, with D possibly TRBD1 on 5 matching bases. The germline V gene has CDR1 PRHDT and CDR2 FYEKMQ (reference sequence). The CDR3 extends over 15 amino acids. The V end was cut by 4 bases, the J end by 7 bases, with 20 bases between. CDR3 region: CASSSRVLGMGEQYF. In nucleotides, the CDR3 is TGTGCCAGCAGCTCCAGGGTACTCGGAATGGGGGAGCAGTACTTC.

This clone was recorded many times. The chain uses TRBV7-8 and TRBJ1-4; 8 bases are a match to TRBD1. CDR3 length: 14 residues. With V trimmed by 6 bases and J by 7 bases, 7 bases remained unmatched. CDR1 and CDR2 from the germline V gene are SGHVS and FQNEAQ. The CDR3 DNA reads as TGTGCCAGCAGTCGTCGACAGGGGAGTGAAAAACTGTTTTTT. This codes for CASSRRQGSEKLFF.

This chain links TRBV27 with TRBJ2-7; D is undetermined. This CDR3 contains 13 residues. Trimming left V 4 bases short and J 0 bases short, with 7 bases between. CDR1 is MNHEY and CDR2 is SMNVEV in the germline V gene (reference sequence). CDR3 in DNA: TGTGCCAGCAGTTGGGCCAGCTCCTACGAGCAGTACTTC. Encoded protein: CASSWASSYEQYF.

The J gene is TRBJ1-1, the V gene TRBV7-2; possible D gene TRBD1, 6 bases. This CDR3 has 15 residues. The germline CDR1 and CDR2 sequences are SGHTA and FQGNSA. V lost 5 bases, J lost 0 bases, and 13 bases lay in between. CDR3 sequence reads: CASSRGGGMNTEAFF. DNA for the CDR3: TGTGCCAGCAGCAGAGGGGGGGGGATGAACACTGAAGCTTTCTTT.

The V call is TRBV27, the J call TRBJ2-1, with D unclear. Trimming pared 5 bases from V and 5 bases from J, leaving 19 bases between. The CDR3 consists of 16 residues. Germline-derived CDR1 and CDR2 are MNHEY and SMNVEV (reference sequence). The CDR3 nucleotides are TGTGCCAGCAGTCCCTCGACGCGGAAAGAGGACAATGAGCAGTTCTTC. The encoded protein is CASSPSTRKEDNEQFF.

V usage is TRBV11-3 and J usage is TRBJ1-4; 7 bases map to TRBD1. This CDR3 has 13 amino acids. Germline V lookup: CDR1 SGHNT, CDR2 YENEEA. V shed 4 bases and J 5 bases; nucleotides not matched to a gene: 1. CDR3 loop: CASSSGGNEKLFF. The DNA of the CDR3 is TGTGCCAGCAGCTCAGGGGGGAATGAAAAACTGTTTTTT.

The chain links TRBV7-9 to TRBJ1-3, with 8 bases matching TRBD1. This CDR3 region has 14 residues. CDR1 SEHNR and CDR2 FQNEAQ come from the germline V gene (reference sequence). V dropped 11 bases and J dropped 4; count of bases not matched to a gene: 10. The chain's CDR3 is CAGKDRVGGNTIYF. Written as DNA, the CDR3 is TGTGCCGGCAAGGACAGGGTGGGAGGAAACACCATATATTTT.

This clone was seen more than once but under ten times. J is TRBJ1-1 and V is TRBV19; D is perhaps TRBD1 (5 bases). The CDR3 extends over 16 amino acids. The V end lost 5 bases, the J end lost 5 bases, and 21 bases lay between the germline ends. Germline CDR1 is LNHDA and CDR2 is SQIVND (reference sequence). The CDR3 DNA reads TGTGCCAGTAGTCCTCAGGGAGGGATGGGGAGTACTGAAGCTTTCTTT. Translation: CASSPQGGMGSTEAFF.

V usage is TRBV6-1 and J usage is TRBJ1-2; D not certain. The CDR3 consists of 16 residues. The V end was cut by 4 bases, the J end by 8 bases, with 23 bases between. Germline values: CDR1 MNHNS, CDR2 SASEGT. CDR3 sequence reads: CASSARTGIRMSGYTF. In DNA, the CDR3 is TGTGCCAGCAGTGCACGGACGGGAATAAGGATGTCAGGCTACACCTTC.

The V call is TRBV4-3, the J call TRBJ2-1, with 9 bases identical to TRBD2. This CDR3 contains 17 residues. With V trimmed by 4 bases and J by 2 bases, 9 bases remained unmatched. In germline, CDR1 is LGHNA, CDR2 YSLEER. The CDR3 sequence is CASSLTLSGGAYNEQFF. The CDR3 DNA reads TGCGCCAGCAGCCTCACGCTTAGCGGGGGAGCCTACAATGAGCAGTTCTTC.

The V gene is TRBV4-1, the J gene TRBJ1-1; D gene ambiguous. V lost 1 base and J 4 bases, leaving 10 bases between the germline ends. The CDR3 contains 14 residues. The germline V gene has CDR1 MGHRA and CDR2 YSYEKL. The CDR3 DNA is TGCGCCAGCAGCCAAGTGGGAGTTAGCACTGAAGCTTTCTTT. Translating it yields CASSQVGVSTEAFF.

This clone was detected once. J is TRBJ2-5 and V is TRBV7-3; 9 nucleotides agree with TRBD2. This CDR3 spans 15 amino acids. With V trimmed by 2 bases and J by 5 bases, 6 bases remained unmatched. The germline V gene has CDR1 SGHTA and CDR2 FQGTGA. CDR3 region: CASSLAGGQGETQYF. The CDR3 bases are TGTGCCAGCAGCTTAGCGGGGGGGCAGGGGGAGACCCAGTACTTC.

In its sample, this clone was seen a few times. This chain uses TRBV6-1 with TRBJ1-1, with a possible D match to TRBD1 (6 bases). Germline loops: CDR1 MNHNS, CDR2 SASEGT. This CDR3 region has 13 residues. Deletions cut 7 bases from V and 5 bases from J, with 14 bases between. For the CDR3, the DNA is TGTGCCAGCACGAAGGACAGTGAGACTGAAGCTTTCTTT. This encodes CASTKDSETEAFF.

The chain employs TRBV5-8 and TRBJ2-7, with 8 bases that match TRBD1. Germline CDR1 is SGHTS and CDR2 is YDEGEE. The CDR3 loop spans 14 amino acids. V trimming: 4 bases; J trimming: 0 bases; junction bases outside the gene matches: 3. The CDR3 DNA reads TGTGCCAGCAGCACCGGACAGGGCTCCTACGAGCAGTACTTC. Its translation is CASSTGQGSYEQYF.

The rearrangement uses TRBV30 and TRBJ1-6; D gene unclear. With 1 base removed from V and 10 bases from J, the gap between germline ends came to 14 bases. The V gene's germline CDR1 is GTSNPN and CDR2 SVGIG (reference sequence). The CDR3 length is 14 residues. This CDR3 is CAWSELQALSPLHF. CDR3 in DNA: TGTGCCTGGAGTGAATTGCAGGCCTTATCACCCCTCCACTTT.

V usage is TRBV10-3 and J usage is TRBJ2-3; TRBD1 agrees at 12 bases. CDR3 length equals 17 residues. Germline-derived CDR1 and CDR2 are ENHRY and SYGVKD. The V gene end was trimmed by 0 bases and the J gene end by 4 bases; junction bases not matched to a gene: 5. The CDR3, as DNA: TGTGCCATCAGTGAGTCGTGGGACAGGGGGCAAGCAGATACGCAGTATTTT. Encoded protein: CAISESWDRGQADTQYF.

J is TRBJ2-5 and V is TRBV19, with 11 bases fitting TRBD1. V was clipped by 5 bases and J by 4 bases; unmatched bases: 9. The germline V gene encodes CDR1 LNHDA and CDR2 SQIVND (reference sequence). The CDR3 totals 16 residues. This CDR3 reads CASSFGQGAIVETQYF. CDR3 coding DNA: TGTGCCAGTAGTTTTGGACAGGGGGCGATTGTAGAGACCCAGTACTTC.

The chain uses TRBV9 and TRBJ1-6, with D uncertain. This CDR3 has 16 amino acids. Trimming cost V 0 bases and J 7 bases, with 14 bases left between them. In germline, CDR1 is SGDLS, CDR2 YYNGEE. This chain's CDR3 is CASSVGEGGTNSPLHF. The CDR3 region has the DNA TGTGCCAGCAGCGTAGGGGAGGGAGGAACAAATTCACCCCTCCACTTT.

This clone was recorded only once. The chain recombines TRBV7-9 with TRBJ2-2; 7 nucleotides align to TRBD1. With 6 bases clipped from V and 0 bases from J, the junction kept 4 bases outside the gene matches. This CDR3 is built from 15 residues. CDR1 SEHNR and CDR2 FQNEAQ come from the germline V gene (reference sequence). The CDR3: CASRPGTANTGELFF. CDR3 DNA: TGTGCCAGCAGGCCAGGGACAGCGAACACCGGGGAGCTGTTTTTT.

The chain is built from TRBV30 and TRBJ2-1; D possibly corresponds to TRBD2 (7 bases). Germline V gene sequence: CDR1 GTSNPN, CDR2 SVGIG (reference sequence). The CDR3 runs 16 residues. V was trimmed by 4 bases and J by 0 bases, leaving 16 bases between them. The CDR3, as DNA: TGTGCCTGGACAGGGGAGGGCCAGAGCTCCTACAATGAGCAGTTCTTC. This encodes CAWTGEGQSSYNEQFF.

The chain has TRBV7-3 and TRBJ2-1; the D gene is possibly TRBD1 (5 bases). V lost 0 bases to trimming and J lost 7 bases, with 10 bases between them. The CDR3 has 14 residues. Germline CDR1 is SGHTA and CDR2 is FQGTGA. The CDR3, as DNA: TGTGCCAGCAGCTTAACCCAGGGCTCTAATGAGCAGTTCTTC. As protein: CASSLTQGSNEQFF.

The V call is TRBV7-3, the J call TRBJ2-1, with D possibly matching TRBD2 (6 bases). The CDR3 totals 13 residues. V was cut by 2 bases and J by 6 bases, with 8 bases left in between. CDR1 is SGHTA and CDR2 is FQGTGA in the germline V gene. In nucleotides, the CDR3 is TGTGCCAGCAGCTTAGATAGCGGCAATGAGCAGTTCTTC. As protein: CASSLDSGNEQFF.

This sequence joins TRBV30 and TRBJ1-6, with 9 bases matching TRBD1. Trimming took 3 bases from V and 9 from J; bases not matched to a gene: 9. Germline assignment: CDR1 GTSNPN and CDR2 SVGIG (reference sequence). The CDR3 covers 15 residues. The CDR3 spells CAWSRPGTGSSPLHF. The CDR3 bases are TGTGCCTGGAGCCGCCCCGGGACAGGGAGTTCACCCCTCCACTTT. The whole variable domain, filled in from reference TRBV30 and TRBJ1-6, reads SQTIHQWPATLVQPVGSPLSLECTVEGTSNPNLYWYRQAAGRGLQLLFYSVGIGQISSEVPQNLSASRPQDRQFILSSKKLLLSDSGFYLCAWSRPGTGSSPLHFGNGTRLTVT.

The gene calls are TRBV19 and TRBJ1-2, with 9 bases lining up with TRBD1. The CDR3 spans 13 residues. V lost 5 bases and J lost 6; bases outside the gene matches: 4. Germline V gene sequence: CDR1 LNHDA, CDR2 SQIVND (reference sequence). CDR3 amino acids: CASSPQGADGYTF. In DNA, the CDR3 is TGTGCCAGTAGTCCACAGGGGGCGGATGGCTACACCTTC.

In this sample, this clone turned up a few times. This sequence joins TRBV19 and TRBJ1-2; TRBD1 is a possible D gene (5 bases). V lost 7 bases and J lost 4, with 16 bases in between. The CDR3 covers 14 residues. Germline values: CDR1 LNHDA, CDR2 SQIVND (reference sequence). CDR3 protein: CASTSRGEVYGYTF. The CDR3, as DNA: TGTGCCAGTACCTCTCGGGGGGAGGTCTATGGCTACACCTTC.